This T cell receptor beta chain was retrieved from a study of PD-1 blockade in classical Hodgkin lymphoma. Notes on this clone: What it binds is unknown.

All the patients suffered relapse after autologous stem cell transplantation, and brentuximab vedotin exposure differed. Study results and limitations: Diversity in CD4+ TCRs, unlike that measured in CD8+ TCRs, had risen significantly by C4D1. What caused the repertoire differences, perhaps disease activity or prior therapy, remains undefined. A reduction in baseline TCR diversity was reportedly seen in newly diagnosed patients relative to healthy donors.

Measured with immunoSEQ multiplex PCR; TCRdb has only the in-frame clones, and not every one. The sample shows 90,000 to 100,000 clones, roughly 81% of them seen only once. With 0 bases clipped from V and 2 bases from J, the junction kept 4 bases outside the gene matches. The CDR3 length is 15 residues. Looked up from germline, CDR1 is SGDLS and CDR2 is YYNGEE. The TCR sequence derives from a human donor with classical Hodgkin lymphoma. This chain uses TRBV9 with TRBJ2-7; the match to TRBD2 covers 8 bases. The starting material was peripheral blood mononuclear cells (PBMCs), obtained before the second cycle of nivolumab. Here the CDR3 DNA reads TGTGCCAGCAGCGTAGGTGCCGGGAGGGCCTACGAGCAGTACTTC. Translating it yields CASSVGAGRAYEQYF.